This T cell receptor beta chain was found in a study of shared clonotypes between healthy human individuals. Study-level points and caveats: Non-shared clonotypes displayed generation probabilities falling below those of clonotypes present in all four donors.

Assay used: immunoSEQ multiplex PCR; TCRdb lists only in-frame clones, some missing. The profile shows more than 2 million clones, about 95% of them singletons. CD45RO-negative, CCR7-positively selected cells formed the naive CD8 fraction, excluding terminally differentiated effector memory CD45RA+ cells. CDR1 is SGHTA, CDR2 FQGNSA, per germline. The V end lost 4 bases, the J end lost 6 bases, and 6 bases lay between the germline ends. The length of the CDR3 is 12 residues. With regard to this clone: Its antigen is unknown.

What was sequenced was naive CD8+ T cells sorted from blood. The chain couples TRBV7-2 to TRBJ2-2; D remains ambiguous. This receptor was obtained from a young man in good health. CDR3 in DNA: TGTGCCAGCAGCTCTGAATCCGGGGAGCTGTTTTTT. Translating gives CASSSESGELFF.